This TCR beta chain was observed in a study of cytomegalovirus exposure and HLA in healthy donors. 13 Jbeta primers and 60 Vbeta primers were used for the PCR. Libraries were prepared by immunoSEQ multiplex PCR; TCRdb keeps only in-frame clonotypes and omits some of them. This sample has 130,000 or so clones, with roughly three quarters found just once. The V and J ends lost 4 bases and 7 bases, in that order; junction bases with no gene match: 7. The CDR3 consists of 14 residues. Germline lookup yields CDR1 MGHDK and CDR2 SYGVNS. The chain combines TRBV25-1 with TRBJ2-1; 7 bases fit TRBD1. This TCR derives from a woman aged 18-29 years in good health and CMV-seronegative. Source material: PBMCs. CDR3 DNA: TGTGCCAGCAGTGCCACAGGGGAGTGGAATGAGCAGTTCTTC. Amino acids: CASSATGEWNEQFF.